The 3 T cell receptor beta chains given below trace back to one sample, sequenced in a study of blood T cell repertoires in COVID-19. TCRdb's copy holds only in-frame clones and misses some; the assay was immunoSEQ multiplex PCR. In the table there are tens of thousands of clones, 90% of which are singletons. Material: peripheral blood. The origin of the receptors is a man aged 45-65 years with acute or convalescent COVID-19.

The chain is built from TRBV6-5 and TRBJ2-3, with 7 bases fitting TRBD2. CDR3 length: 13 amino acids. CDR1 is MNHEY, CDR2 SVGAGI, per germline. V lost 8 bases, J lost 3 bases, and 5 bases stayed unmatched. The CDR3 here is CASCGSKTDTQYF. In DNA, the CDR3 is TGTGCCAGCTGCGGGAGTAAGACAGATACGCAGTATTTT.

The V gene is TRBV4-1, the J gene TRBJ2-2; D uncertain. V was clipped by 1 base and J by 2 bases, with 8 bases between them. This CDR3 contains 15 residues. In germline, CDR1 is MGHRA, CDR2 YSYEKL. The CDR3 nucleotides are TGCGCCAGCAGCCAAGGGGCCGTTAACACCGGGGAGCTGTTTTTT. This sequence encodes CASSQGAVNTGELFF.

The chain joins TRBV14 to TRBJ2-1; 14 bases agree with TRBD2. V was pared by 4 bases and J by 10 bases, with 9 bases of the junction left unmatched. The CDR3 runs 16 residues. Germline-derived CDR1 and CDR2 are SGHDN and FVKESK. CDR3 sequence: CASSPQGLAGVNEQFF. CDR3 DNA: TGTGCCAGCAGCCCACAGGGACTAGCGGGAGTGAACGAGCAGTTCTTC.